The 25 T cell receptor beta chains below all came from one sample that was sequenced in a study of persistence of HIV-infected CD4 T cells. Overlapping HIV-1 Gag 15-mer peptides at around 1 ug per peptide per mL were used. Memory cells lacking CD40L and CD69 with high CD45RO were sorted. The immunoSEQ assay was version 4, run in survey mode. Profiling relied on immunoSEQ multiplex PCR, and the TCRdb table lists in-frame clones only, not all of them. Here the sample spans approximately 36,000 clones, over 65% being singletons. The antigens for these receptors are not known. The sample consisted of cultured CD4+ T cells from PBMCs, taken from a patient who received antiretroviral therapy. Receptors were obtained from an adult with HIV. The donor label of this sample is uncertain.

V gene TRBV9 combines with J gene TRBJ2-1, with D perhaps TRBD1 (6 bases). Germline V gene sequence: CDR1 SGDLS, CDR2 YYNGEE. The length of the CDR3 is 18 residues. V lost 1 base, J lost 8 bases, and 25 bases lay in between. This CDR3 reads CASSVILLPRQAADEQFF. DNA for the CDR3: TGTGCCAGCAGCGTAATCCTCCTCCCCAGACAGGCGGCCGATGAGCAGTTCTTC.

This chain connects TRBV10-1 to TRBJ2-3; 7 positions match TRBD1. There are 16 residues in the CDR3. J lost 2 bases, V lost 3 bases, and 8 bases had no gene match. Per germline, CDR1 WNHNN and CDR2 SYGVQD (reference sequence). The CDR3: CASSDLDREPTDTQYF. In nucleotides, the CDR3 is TGCGCCAGCAGTGATCTCGACAGGGAGCCCACAGATACGCAGTATTTT.

The chain links TRBV14 to TRBJ1-1, with D possibly being TRBD1 (6 bases). V lost 4 bases to trimming and J lost 9 bases, with 12 bases between them. CDR3 size: 12 residues. CDR1 and CDR2 (germline): SGHDN, FVKESK. The CDR3 region has the DNA TGTGCCAGCAGCCCGGGGACACAAAAAGCTTTCTTT. It codes for CASSPGTQKAFF.

The chain links TRBV6-5 to TRBJ1-2; the D gene is possibly TRBD1 (5 bases). V was trimmed by 5 bases and J by 4 bases, leaving 11 bases between them. The CDR3 is made up of 13 amino acids. The V gene's germline CDR1 is MNHEY and CDR2 SVGAGI. The CDR3 coding sequence is TGTGCCAGCAGTCGGGGCGTGTCCTATGGCTACACCTTC. Amino acid sequence: CASSRGVSYGYTF.

This clone was found once. The chain links TRBV6-5 to TRBJ2-7, with 8 bases identical to TRBD2. In germline, CDR1 is MNHEY, CDR2 SVGAGI. CDR3 length: 14 residues. Germline trimming cut 6 bases from V and 4 bases from J; bases unmatched to any gene: 8. The CDR3 DNA follows: TGTGCCAGCAGCCGATTTGCGGGGGGTTACGAGCAGTACTTC. Its translation: CASSRFAGGYEQYF.

This clone was counted once. The chain carries TRBV28 and TRBJ1-4; maybe TRBD1 (6 bases). V shed 1 base and J shed 4 bases, with 16 bases lying between them. Germline V gene data show CDR1 as MDHEN and CDR2 as SYDVKM. This CDR3 is built from 17 residues. The CDR3 region is CASSLLGQGLNNEKLFF. In nucleotides, the CDR3 is TGTGCCAGCAGTTTATTAGGCCAGGGGTTGAATAATGAAAAACTGTTTTTT.

This sequence joins TRBV3-1 (or the pseudogene TRBV3-2) and TRBJ2-1; 11 nucleotides match TRBD2. V lost 2 bases and J lost 9; bases outside the gene matches: 9. The length of the CDR3 is 16 residues. The germline V gene has CDR1 LGHDT and CDR2 YNNKEL (reference sequence). The CDR3 bases are TGTGCCAGCAGCCAATATAGCGGGAGGGAAGATCTTGAGCAGTTCTTC. This sequence encodes CASSQYSGREDLEQFF.

The count of this clone is one. The chain is built from TRBV5-1 and TRBJ2-3; D gene uncertain. This CDR3 region has 12 residues. Germline V gives CDR1 SGHRS, CDR2 YFSETQ. V was pared by 4 bases and J by 2 bases, with 5 bases between. The CDR3 region has the DNA TGCGCCAGCAGCCCCAACACAGATACGCAGTATTTT. Translation: CASSPNTDTQYF.

The CDR3 coding sequence is TGCGCCAGCAGCTTGGACAGGGGGCGTAATGAAAAACTGTTTTTT. This encodes CASSLDRGRNEKLFF. V gene TRBV5-1 combines with J gene TRBJ1-4, with 9 bases that match TRBD1. This CDR3 is built from 15 residues. Germline V gives CDR1 SGHRS, CDR2 YFSETQ. The V gene end was trimmed by 0 bases and the J gene end by 4 bases; junction bases not matched to a gene: 1.

The chain couples TRBV25-1 to TRBJ2-5; no definite D call. Between the trimmed V and J ends, which lost 0 bases and 4 bases, there was a span of 9 bases. Germline V gives CDR1 MGHDK, CDR2 SYGVNS. This CDR3 has 14 residues. In DNA form, the CDR3 reads TGTGCCAGCAGTGAATATGGGTATCGAGAGACCCAGTACTTC. This encodes CASSEYGYRETQYF.

J is TRBJ2-2 and V is TRBV9, with D possibly matching TRBD1 (5 bases). Trimming cost V 0 bases and J 9 bases, with 15 bases left between them. The germline gives CDR1 SGDLS, CDR2 YYNGEE. The CDR3 runs 15 residues. The CDR3 loop is CASSVEVGRARELFF. CDR3 coding DNA: TGTGCCAGCAGCGTAGAGGTGGGCAGGGCCAGGGAGCTGTTTTTT.

The V call is TRBV19, the J call TRBJ1-1, with 7 bases lining up with TRBD1. Germline lookup yields CDR1 LNHDA and CDR2 SQIVND (reference sequence). The junction had 5 bases not matched to a gene; V was cut back by 3 bases and J by 1 base. This CDR3 has 15 residues. The CDR3 protein is CASSMQGQRNTEAFF. The CDR3 DNA reads TGTGCCAGTAGTATGCAGGGACAGAGGAACACTGAAGCTTTCTTT.

This chain joins TRBV19 and TRBJ2-6; D gene unclear. Germline CDR1 LNHDA, CDR2 SQIVND (reference sequence). The CDR3 has 16 amino acids. Deletions cut 3 bases from V and 0 bases from J, with 9 bases between. This chain's CDR3 is CASSIGSVSGANVLTF. CDR3 coding DNA: TGTGCCAGTAGTATCGGTTCAGTCTCTGGGGCCAACGTCCTGACTTTC.

V is TRBV5-5 and J is TRBJ1-1; 9 positions agree with TRBD1. From germline, CDR1 is SGHKS and CDR2 YYEKEE (reference sequence). With 4 bases clipped from V and 3 bases from J, the junction kept 16 bases outside the gene matches. The CDR3 spans 18 residues. The CDR3 region is CASSRHPGQGEWYTEAFF. In DNA, the CDR3 is TGTGCCAGCAGCCGTCACCCGGGACAGGGAGAGTGGTACACTGAAGCTTTCTTT.

Only one count was recorded for this clone. The V gene is TRBV19, the J gene TRBJ1-6, with D possibly being TRBD1 (5 bases). The CDR3 consists of 13 residues. Between the trimmed V and J ends, which lost 7 bases and 8 bases, there was a span of 12 bases. CDR1 and CDR2 (germline): LNHDA, SQIVND (reference sequence). CDR3 bases: TGTGCCAGTAATGCAGGGTGGGATTCACCCCTCCACTTT. Protein product: CASNAGWDSPLHF.

This clone came up once. The gene calls are TRBV19 and TRBJ1-1; TRBD1 might be the D (5 bases). Germline V gives CDR1 LNHDA, CDR2 SQIVND (reference sequence). This CDR3 has 13 residues. Trimming took 9 bases from V and 1 from J, leaving 12 bases between them. The CDR3 here is CASGRQWNTEAFF. Here the CDR3 DNA reads TGTGCCAGCGGTAGACAGTGGAACACTGAAGCTTTCTTT.

In DNA form, the CDR3 reads TGTGCCAGCAGCCCCTCCTTGGGGGGGGTAGATACGCAGTATTTT. As protein: CASSPSLGGVDTQYF. This chain links TRBV5-4 with TRBJ2-3, with 7 bases aligning to TRBD2. The CDR3 contains 15 residues. Germline V CDR1 and CDR2: SGHNT, YYREEE (reference sequence). J lost 5 bases, V lost 4 bases, and 10 bases had no gene match. Combining the CDR3 with reference TRBV5-4 and TRBJ2-3 gives the whole variable domain ETGVTQSPTHLIKTRGQQVTLRCSSQSGHNTVSWYQQALGQGPQFIFQYYREEENGRGNFPPRFSGLQFPNYSSELNVNALELDDSALYLCASSPSLGGVDTQYFGPGTRLTVL.

This sequence joins TRBV7-9 and TRBJ2-7; perhaps TRBD2 as D (7 bases). The V gene's germline CDR1 is SEHNR and CDR2 FQNEAQ (reference sequence). The CDR3 covers 15 residues. V was cut by 6 bases and J by 0 bases, with 15 bases left in between. This CDR3 reads CASSSGGLSSYEQYF. DNA of the CDR3: TGTGCCAGCAGTTCGGGGGGCCTGAGCTCCTACGAGCAGTACTTC.

The V call is TRBV7-9, the J call TRBJ2-2, with 8 nucleotides matching TRBD1. Trimming removed 5 bases from V and 4 bases from J; junction bases left unmatched: 6. CDR1 is SEHNR, CDR2 FQNEAQ, per germline (reference sequence). This CDR3 contains 15 residues. CDR3 region: CASSLRTGTTGELFF. CDR3 sequence (DNA): TGTGCCAGCAGCCTCCGGACAGGGACCACCGGGGAGCTGTTTTTT.

This clone was counted only a few times. This chain links TRBV7-9 with TRBJ1-3; 9 bases match TRBD1. Per germline, CDR1 SEHNR and CDR2 FQNEAQ (reference sequence). V shed 6 bases, J shed 0 bases, and the junction held 6 bases outside the gene matches. This CDR3 spans 16 amino acids. The CDR3 here is CASRSPGQGSGNTIYF. DNA for the CDR3: TGTGCCAGCAGGTCCCCGGGACAGGGCTCTGGAAACACCATATATTTT.

This chain's CDR3 is CASSIAPREERGRGKNIQYF. The CDR3 coding sequence is TGTGCCAGTAGTATAGCCCCCCGGGAAGAAAGGGGTCGAGGCAAAAACATTCAGTACTTC. The chain uses TRBV19 and TRBJ2-4; possibly TRBD1 or TRBD2 for D (5 bases each). This CDR3 has 20 residues. CDR1 LNHDA and CDR2 SQIVND come from the germline V gene (reference sequence). Trimming removed 1 base from V and 3 bases from J, with 25 bases in between.

The V gene is TRBV12-5, the J gene TRBJ1-3; tentative D call: TRBD1 (6 bases). The CDR3 spans 15 residues. The germline V gene has CDR1 LGHNT and CDR2 FRNRAP. V was shortened by 2 bases and J by 3 bases, with 11 bases between the two germline ends. CDR3 sequence: CASGLIEGGGNTIYF. For the CDR3, the DNA is TGTGCTAGTGGTTTGATAGAAGGGGGTGGAAACACCATATATTTT.

This chain links TRBV9 with TRBJ1-6; TRBD1 matches at 7 bases. From germline, CDR1 is SGDLS and CDR2 YYNGEE. The CDR3 contains 16 residues. Trimming removed 0 bases from V and 2 bases from J; junction bases left unmatched: 2. The CDR3 protein is CASSVGQGPYNSPLHF. The CDR3 DNA follows: TGTGCCAGCAGCGTAGGACAGGGCCCCTATAATTCACCCCTCCACTTT.

The rearrangement uses TRBV5-1 and TRBJ1-6; D gene uncertain. V was trimmed by 2 bases and J by 8 bases, leaving 14 bases between them. This CDR3 has 15 amino acids. Germline lookup yields CDR1 SGHRS and CDR2 YFSETQ. CDR3 bases: TGCGCCAGCAGCTTTTCGGATTCGGCTCATTCACCCCTCCACTTT. Its translation: CASSFSDSAHSPLHF.

A word on this clone: Other DNA sequences from this sample encode an identical CDR3 as well. The chain joins TRBV4-2 to TRBJ2-7; D unresolved. V was trimmed by 0 bases and J by 5 bases, leaving 5 bases between them. Germline V gives CDR1 LGHNA, CDR2 YNFKEQ. The CDR3 has 12 amino acids. The CDR3 bases are TGTGCCAGCAGCCAAGAGTTCCACGAGCAGTACTTC. It specifies CASSQEFHEQYF.